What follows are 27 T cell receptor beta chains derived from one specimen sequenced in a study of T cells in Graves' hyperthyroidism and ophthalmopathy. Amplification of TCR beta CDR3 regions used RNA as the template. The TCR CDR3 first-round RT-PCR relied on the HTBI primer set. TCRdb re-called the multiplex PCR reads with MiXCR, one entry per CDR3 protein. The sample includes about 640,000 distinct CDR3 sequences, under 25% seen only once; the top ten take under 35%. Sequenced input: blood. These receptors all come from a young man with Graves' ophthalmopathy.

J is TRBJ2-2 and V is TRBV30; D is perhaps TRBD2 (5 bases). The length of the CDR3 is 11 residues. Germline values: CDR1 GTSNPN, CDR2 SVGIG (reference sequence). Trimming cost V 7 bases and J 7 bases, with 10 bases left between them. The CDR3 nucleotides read TGTGCCTTTGCGGGTGGCGGGGAGCTGTTTTTT. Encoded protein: CAFAGGGELFF.

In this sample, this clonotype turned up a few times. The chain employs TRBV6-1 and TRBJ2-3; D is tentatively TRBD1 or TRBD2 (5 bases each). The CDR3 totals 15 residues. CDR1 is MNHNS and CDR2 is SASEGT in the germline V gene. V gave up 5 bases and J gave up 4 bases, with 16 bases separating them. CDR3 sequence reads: CASSYGFGTPDTQYF. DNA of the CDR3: TGTGCCAGCAGTTATGGCTTTGGGACCCCAGATACGCAGTATTTT.

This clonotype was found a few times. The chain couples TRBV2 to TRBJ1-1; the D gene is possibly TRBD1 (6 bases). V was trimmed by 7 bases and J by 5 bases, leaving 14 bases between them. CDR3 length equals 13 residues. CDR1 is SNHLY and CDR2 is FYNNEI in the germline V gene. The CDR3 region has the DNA TGTGCCAGCACGGTGCAGGGGTTGACTGAAGCTTTCTTT. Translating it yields CASTVQGLTEAFF.

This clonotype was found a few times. CDR3 nucleotide sequence: TGTGCCAGCAGACCGGAGACAGGGGGCTTAACTTACGAGCAGTACTTC. It translates to CASRPETGGLTYEQYF. V gene TRBV6-1 combines with J gene TRBJ2-7, with 10 nucleotides matching TRBD1. The germline V gene encodes CDR1 MNHNS and CDR2 SASEGT. This CDR3 is built from 16 residues. The ends lost 6 bases at V and 4 bases at J; junction bases unmatched: 12.

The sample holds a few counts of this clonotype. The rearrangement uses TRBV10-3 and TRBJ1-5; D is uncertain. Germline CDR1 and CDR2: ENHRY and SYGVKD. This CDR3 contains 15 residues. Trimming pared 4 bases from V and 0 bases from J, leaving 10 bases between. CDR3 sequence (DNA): TGTGCCATCAGTGTGGACGGCTATAGCAATCAGCCCCAGCATTTT. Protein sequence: CAISVDGYSNQPQHF.

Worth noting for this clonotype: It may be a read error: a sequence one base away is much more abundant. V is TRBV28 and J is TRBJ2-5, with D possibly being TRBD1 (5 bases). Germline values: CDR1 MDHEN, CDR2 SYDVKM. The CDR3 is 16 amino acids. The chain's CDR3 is CAGSFRARLKLETQYF. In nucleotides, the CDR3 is TGTGCCGGCAGTTTCAGGGCTAGGTTAAAGTTGGAGACCCAGTACTTC.

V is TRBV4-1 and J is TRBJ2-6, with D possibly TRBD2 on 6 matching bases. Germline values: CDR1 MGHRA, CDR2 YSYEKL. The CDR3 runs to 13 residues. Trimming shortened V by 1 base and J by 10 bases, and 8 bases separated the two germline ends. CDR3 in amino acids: CASSQVRGNVLTF. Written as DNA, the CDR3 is TGCGCCAGCAGCCAAGTCCGGGGGAACGTCCTGACTTTC.

The DNA of the CDR3 is TGTGCCAGCAGTTATGGACTAGCGGGAGGGAGCACAGATACGCAGTATTTT. The encoded protein is CASSYGLAGGSTDTQYF. The genes are TRBV6-1 and TRBJ2-3; TRBD2 matches 15 bases. Germline V gene lookup returns CDR1 MNHNS and CDR2 SASEGT. The CDR3 extends over 17 amino acids. Trimming removed 5 bases from V and 0 bases from J; junction bases left unmatched: 3.

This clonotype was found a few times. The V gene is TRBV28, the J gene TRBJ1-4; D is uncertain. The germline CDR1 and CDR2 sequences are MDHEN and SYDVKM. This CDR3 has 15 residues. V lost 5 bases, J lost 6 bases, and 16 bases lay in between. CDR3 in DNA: TGTGCCAGCAGTAATGTGGGCGATTGGGATGAAAAACTGTTTTTT. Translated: CASSNVGDWDEKLFF.

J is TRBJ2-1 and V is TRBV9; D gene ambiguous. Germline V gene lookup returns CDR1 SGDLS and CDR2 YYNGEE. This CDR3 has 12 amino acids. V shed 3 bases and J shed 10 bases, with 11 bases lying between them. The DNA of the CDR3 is TGTGCCAGCAGCGAATTAGCATGGGAGCAGTTCTTC. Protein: CASSELAWEQFF. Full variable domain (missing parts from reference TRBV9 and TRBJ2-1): DSGVTQTPKHLITATGQRVTLRCSPRSGDLSVYWYQQSLDQGLQFLIQYYNGEERAKGNILERFSAQQFPDLHSELNLSSLELGDSALYFCASSELAWEQFFGPGTRLTVL.

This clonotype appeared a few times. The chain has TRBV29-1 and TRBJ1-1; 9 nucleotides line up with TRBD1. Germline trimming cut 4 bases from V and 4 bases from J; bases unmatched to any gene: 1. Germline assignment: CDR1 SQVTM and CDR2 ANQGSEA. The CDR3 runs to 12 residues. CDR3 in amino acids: CSVGDRATEAFF. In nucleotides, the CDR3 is TGCAGCGTTGGGGACAGGGCCACTGAAGCTTTCTTT. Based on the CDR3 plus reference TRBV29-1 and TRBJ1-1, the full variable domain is SAVISQKPSRDICQRGTSLTIQCQVDSQVTMMFWYRQQPGQSLTLIATANQGSEATYESGFVIDKFPISRPNLTFSTLTVSNMSPEDSSIYLCSVGDRATEAFFGQGTRLTVV.

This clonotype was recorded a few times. CDR3 in DNA: TGTGCCAGCAGTGTCGGGACAGGTGAAAAACTGTTTTTT. This gives the protein CASSVGTGEKLFF. The chain is built from TRBV2 and TRBJ1-4, with 8 bases lining up with TRBD1. Germline CDR1 SNHLY, CDR2 FYNNEI. Losses at the gene ends were 4 bases for V and 7 bases for J; bases not matched to a gene: 2. There are 13 residues in the CDR3.

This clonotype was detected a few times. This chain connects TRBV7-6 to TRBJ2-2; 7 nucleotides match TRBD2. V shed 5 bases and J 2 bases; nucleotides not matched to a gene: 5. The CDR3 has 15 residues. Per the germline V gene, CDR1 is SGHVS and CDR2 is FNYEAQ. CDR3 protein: CASSIREVNTGELFF. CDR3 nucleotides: TGTGCCAGCAGCATTCGGGAGGTTAACACCGGGGAGCTGTTTTTT.

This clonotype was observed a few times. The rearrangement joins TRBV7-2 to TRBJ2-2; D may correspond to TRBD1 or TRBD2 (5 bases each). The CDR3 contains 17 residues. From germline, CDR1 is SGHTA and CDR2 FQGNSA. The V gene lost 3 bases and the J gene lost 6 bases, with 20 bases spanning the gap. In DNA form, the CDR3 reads TGTGCCAGCAGCTTCGGTTTAGACTCCAGGGACCCCGGGGAGCTGTTTTTT. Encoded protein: CASSFGLDSRDPGELFF.

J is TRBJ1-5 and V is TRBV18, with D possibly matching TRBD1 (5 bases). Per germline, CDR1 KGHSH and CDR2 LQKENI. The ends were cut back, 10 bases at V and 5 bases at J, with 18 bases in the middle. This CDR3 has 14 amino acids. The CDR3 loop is CANPGRGAYQPQHF. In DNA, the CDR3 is TGTGCCAATCCGGGACGAGGGGCTTATCAGCCCCAGCATTTT. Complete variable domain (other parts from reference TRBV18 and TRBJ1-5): NAGVMQNPRHLVRRRGQEARLRCSPMKGHSHVYWYRQLPEEGLKFMVYLQKENIIDESGMPKERFSAEFPKEGPSILRIQQVVRGDSAAYFCANPGRGAYQPQHFGDGTRLSIL.

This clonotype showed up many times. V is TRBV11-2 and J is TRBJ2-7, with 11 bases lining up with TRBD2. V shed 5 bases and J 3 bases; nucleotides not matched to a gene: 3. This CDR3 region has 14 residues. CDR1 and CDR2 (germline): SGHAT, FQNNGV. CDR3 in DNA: TGTGCCAGCAGCGATCTAGCGGGGGGCTACGAGCAGTACTTC. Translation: CASSDLAGGYEQYF.

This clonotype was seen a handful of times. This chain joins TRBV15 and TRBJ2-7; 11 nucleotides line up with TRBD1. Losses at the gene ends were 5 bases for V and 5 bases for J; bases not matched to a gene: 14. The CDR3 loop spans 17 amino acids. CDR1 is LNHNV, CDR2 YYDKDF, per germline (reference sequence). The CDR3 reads CATSPDRGPKFGNEQYF. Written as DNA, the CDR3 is TGTGCCACCAGCCCGGACAGGGGGCCCAAATTCGGGAACGAGCAGTACTTC.

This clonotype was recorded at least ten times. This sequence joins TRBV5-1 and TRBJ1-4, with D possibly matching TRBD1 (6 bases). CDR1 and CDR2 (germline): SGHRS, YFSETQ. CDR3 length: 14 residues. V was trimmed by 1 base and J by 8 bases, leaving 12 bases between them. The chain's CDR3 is CASSLKGGGEKLFF. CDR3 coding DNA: TGCGCCAGCAGCTTGAAGGGTGGGGGCGAAAAACTGTTTTTT.

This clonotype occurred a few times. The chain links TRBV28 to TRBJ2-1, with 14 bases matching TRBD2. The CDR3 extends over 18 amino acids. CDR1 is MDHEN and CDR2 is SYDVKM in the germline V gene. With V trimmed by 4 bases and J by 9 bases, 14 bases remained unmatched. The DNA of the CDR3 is TGTGCCAGCAGTTCAACATCCGGGACTAGCGGGAGTTTTGGTGAGCAGTTCTTC. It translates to CASSSTSGTSGSFGEQFF.

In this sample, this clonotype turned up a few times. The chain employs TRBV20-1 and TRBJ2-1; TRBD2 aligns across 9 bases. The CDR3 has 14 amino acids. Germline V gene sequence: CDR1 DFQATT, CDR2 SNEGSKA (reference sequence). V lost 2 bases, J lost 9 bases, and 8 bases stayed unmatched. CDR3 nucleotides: TGCAGTGCTAGAATAGCGGGAGCGTCAACTGAGCAGTTCTTC. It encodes CSARIAGASTEQFF.

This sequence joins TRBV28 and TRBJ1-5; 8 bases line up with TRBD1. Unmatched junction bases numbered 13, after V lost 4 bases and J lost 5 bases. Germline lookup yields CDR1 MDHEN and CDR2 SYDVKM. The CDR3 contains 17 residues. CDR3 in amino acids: CASSSNQGALGDQPQHF. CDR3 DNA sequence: TGTGCCAGCAGTTCCAACCAGGGGGCCCTAGGGGATCAGCCCCAGCATTTT.

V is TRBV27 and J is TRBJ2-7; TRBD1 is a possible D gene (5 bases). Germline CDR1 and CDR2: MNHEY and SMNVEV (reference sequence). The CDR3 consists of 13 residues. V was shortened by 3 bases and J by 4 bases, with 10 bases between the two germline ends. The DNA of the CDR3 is TGTGCCAGCAGTTTGACAGCTCAATACGAGCAGTACTTC. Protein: CASSLTAQYEQYF.

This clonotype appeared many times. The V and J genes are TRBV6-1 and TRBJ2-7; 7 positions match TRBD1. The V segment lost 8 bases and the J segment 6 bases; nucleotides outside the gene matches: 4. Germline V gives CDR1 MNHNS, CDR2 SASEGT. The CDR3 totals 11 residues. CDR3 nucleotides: TGTGCCAGCCGACAGGGCTCCGAGCAGTACTTC. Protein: CASRQGSEQYF.

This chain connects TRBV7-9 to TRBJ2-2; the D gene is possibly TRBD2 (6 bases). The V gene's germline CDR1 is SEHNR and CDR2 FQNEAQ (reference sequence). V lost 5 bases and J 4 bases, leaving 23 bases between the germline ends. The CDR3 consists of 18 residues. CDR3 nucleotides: TGTGCCAGCAGCGGACCCCACGGGGGAGTAGGGCTCACCGGGGAGCTGTTTTTT. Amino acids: CASSGPHGGVGLTGELFF.

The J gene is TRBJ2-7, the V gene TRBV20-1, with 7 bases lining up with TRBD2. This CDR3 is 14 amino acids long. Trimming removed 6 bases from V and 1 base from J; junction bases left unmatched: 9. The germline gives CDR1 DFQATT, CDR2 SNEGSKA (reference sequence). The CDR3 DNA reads TGCAGTGCCCCCCTAAGGGAGGGGTCCTACGAGCAGTACTTC. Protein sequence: CSAPLREGSYEQYF.

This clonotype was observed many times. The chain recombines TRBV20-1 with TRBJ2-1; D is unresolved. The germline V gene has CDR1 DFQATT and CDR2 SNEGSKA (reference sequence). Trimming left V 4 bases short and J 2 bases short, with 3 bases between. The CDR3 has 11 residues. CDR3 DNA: TGCAGTGCTACCCCCTACAATGAGCAGTTCTTC. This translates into CSATPYNEQFF.

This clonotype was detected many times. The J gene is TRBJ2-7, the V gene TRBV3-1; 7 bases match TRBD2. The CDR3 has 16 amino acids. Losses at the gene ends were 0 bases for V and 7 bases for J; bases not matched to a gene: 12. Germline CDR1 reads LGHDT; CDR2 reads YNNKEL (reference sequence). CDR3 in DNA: TGTGCCAGCAGCCAAGACCTGCTAGCGGCCCCTGATGAGCAGTACTTC. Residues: CASSQDLLAAPDEQYF.